One and the same sample provided the 19 T cell receptor beta chains below, sequenced in a study of response to subunit inactivated influenza vaccine. Using its own MiXCR run on the RT-PCR reads, TCRdb lists one record per CDR3 protein. Of roughly 520,000 distinct CDR3 sequences listed, about 25% are singletons. The sequenced sample was CD4+ T cells sorted from PBMCs, obtained more than 4 days after vaccination. Receptor source: a man over 45 who received an inactivated influenza vaccine.

This clonotype was seen more than once but under ten times. One end of the junction does not line up with germline, which may come from a read error. The chain has TRBV12-3 or TRBV12-4 and TRBJ2-5; D remains ambiguous. CDR3 size: 13 residues. The CDR3 DNA is TGTGCCAGCAGTCTCTTCCACCATGAGACCCAGTACTTC. Translating gives CASSLFHHETQYF.

This sequence joins TRBV20-1 and TRBJ2-1; weak D call: TRBD2 (6 bases). Germline V lookup: CDR1 DFQATT, CDR2 SNEGSKA (reference sequence). The CDR3 consists of 13 residues. V was pared by 6 bases and J by 9 bases, with 18 bases between. CDR3 sequence: CSAPEGGDGEQFF. CDR3 coding DNA: TGCAGTGCCCCGGAAGGCGGGGATGGTGAGCAGTTCTTC.

In this sample, this clonotype turned up a few times. The chain recombines TRBV5-1 with TRBJ1-3, with 8 bases that match TRBD1. This CDR3 contains 14 residues. Germline lookup yields CDR1 SGHRS and CDR2 YFSETQ. V lost 4 bases, J lost 6 bases, and 6 bases stayed unmatched. This CDR3 is CASSLGTGLNTIYF. The CDR3 region has the DNA TGCGCCAGCAGCCTCGGGACAGGTCTAAACACCATATATTTT.

This clonotype was recorded a few times. This chain joins TRBV9 and TRBJ2-1, with D possibly TRBD2 on 6 matching bases. Trimming cost V 2 bases and J 7 bases, with 16 bases left between them. This CDR3 contains 15 residues. Germline V gene data show CDR1 as SGDLS and CDR2 as YYNGEE. CDR3 sequence reads: CASSVQTGSGNEQFF. The CDR3 DNA is TGTGCCAGCAGCGTGCAAACCGGGAGTGGGAATGAGCAGTTCTTC.

A note on this clonotype: With a much larger clone just one base away, this may be a read error. The chain employs TRBV4-2 and TRBJ1-5; the match to TRBD1 covers 7 bases. This CDR3 spans 13 amino acids. Per the germline V gene, CDR1 is LGHNA and CDR2 is YNFKEQ. The CDR3 DNA sequence: TGTGCCAGGAGCCCGGACAGGAAGGAACCCCAGCATTTT. Its protein is CARSPDRKEPQHF.

The sample holds a few counts of this clonotype. The rearrangement joins TRBV5-5 to TRBJ2-2; D might be TRBD2 (6 bases). This CDR3 has 15 residues. Germline V CDR1 and CDR2: SGHKS, YYEKEE (reference sequence). The V gene lost 2 bases and the J gene lost 3 bases, with 11 bases spanning the gap. The CDR3 sequence is CASSFYGGHTGELFF. The CDR3 DNA reads as TGTGCCAGCAGCTTCTATGGAGGGCACACCGGGGAGCTGTTTTTT.

CDR3 DNA sequence: TGCGCCAGCAGCCGCTCATCTGGGAGCCGGGCTAATGAAAAACTGTTTTTT. Translated, it gives CASSRSSGSRANEKLFF. The rearrangement links TRBV4-3 to TRBJ1-4; D unresolved. Germline CDR1 reads LGHNA; CDR2 reads YSLEER. V lost 4 bases and J 3 bases, leaving 18 bases between the germline ends. The CDR3 loop spans 17 amino acids.

The chain recombines TRBV20-1 with TRBJ2-7; TRBD2 matches 9 bases. CDR3 length: 15 residues. Trimming removed 0 bases from V and 3 bases from J; junction bases left unmatched: 6. Per the germline V gene, CDR1 is DFQATT and CDR2 is SNEGSKA (reference sequence). The CDR3 DNA reads TGCAGTGCTAGAGATACCAGCGGGAGGTACTACGAGCAGTACTTC. Translation gives CSARDTSGRYYEQYF.

The chain links TRBV5-1 to TRBJ2-3; 9 nucleotides align to TRBD1. CDR1 and CDR2 (germline): SGHRS, YFSETQ. The CDR3 consists of 15 residues. The trim removed 2 bases at V and 3 bases at J, leaving 4 bases unmatched. The CDR3 protein is CASSFGQGRTDTQYF. CDR3 nucleotide sequence: TGCGCCAGCAGCTTCGGACAGGGGAGAACAGATACGCAGTATTTT.

This CDR3 is CASSQDIGQGVPGELFF. The CDR3 nucleotides read TGCGCCAGCAGCCAAGATATAGGCCAGGGTGTTCCCGGGGAGCTGTTTTTT. This chain connects TRBV4-1 to TRBJ2-2; D is possibly TRBD1 (5 bases). CDR1 and CDR2 (germline): MGHRA, YSYEKL. The CDR3 extends over 17 amino acids. Trimming stripped 0 bases from V and 6 bases from J, with 17 bases between.

V usage is TRBV5-1 and J usage is TRBJ2-1; 7 nucleotides match TRBD1. The CDR3 loop spans 15 amino acids. After removal of 0 bases from V and 7 bases from J, the junction contained 7 bases not matched to a gene. Germline assignment: CDR1 SGHRS and CDR2 YFSETQ. CDR3 in DNA: TGCGCCAGCAGCTTGGCGGCAGGGGGTAAGAATGAGCAGTTCTTC. Translating gives CASSLAAGGKNEQFF.

This clonotype has a handful of counts. DNA for the CDR3: TGTGCCATCAGCAGGGTAGCGGGAGCCCAAGAGACCCAGTACTTC. As protein: CAISRVAGAQETQYF. This sequence joins TRBV10-3 and TRBJ2-5, with 9 bases matching TRBD2. CDR3 length: 15 residues. The V segment lost 6 bases and the J segment 1 base; nucleotides outside the gene matches: 6. Germline CDR1 ENHRY, CDR2 SYGVKD.

This clonotype was observed a few times. The genes are TRBV4-1 and TRBJ2-1; D is undetermined. Per the germline V gene, CDR1 is MGHRA and CDR2 is YSYEKL. The CDR3 contains 14 residues. V was shortened by 3 bases and J by 10 bases, with 16 bases between the two germline ends. CDR3 DNA: TGCGCCAGCAGCCACCCTTCGACTGGAAGGGAGCAGTTCTTC. It encodes CASSHPSTGREQFF.

The genes are TRBV18 and TRBJ2-7, with 7 bases that match TRBD1. Trimming at V came to 4 bases and at J to 0 bases, leaving 12 bases not matched to a gene. Germline V lookup: CDR1 KGHSH, CDR2 LQKENI. The CDR3 spans 17 residues. Here the CDR3 reads CASSLSFGDSASYEQYF. As DNA, the CDR3 is TGTGCCAGCTCACTCTCGTTTGGGGACAGTGCCTCCTACGAGCAGTACTTC.

This chain joins TRBV6-2 or TRBV6-3 and TRBJ2-6; D ambiguous. CDR1 is MNHEY and CDR2 is SVGEGT in the germline V gene. The CDR3 totals 14 residues. Here the CDR3 reads CVSGRHSGANVLTF. CDR3 bases: TGTGTCTCCGGTCGGCACTCTGGGGCCAACGTCCTGACTTTC.

This clonotype was observed a handful of times. The rearrangement uses TRBV11-2 and TRBJ2-1, with 7 bases lining up with TRBD1. V shed 4 bases, J shed 5 bases, and the junction held 11 bases outside the gene matches. Germline V gene sequence: CDR1 SGHAT, CDR2 FQNNGV. The CDR3 has 16 amino acids. The CDR3 DNA reads TGTGCCAGCAGCTACCGGGACAGTCGGCTGGACAATGAGCAGTTCTTC. This gives the protein CASSYRDSRLDNEQFF.

Written as DNA, the CDR3 is TGCAGTGCCACGGATCGGGGAAAACTGTTTTTT. Translated: CSATDRGKLFF. The genes are TRBV20-1 and TRBJ1-4; D call uncertain. This CDR3 contains 11 residues. With 6 bases removed from V and 10 bases from J, the gap between germline ends came to 12 bases. Germline values: CDR1 DFQATT, CDR2 SNEGSKA (reference sequence).

This clonotype was picked up many times. The rearrangement joins TRBV20-1 to TRBJ2-3, with D unclear. The V and J ends lost 3 bases and 0 bases respectively, with 19 bases between them. The germline V gene has CDR1 DFQATT and CDR2 SNEGSKA (reference sequence). The CDR3 length is 17 residues. The CDR3 DNA reads TGCAGTGCTAGCGCTCGCCGGACGTTAGAGAGCACAGATACGCAGTATTTT. Its translation: CSASARRTLESTDTQYF.

This chain uses TRBV3-1 with TRBJ2-7; tentative D call: TRBD1 (5 bases). The CDR3 length is 17 residues. CDR1 is LGHDT, CDR2 YNNKEL, per germline (reference sequence). V gave up 10 bases and J gave up 3 bases, with 28 bases separating them. CDR3: CATCQGYLSGQYYEQYF. The CDR3 nucleotides are TGTGCCACCTGCCAAGGCTATCTTTCAGGGCAATACTACGAGCAGTACTTC.